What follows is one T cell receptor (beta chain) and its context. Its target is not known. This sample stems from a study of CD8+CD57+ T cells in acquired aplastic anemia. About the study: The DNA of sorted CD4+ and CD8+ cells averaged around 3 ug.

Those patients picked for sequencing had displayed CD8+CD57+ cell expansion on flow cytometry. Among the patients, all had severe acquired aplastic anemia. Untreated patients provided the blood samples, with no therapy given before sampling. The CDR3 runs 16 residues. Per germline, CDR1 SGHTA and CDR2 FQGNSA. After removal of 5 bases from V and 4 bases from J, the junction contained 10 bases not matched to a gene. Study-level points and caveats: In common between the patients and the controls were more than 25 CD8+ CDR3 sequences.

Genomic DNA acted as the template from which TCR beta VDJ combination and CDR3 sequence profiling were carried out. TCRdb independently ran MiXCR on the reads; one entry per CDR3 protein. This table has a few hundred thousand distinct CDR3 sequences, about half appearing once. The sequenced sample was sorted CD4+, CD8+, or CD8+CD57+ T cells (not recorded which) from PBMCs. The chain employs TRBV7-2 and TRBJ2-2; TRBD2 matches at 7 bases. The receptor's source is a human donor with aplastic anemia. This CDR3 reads CASSREEQRGTGELFF. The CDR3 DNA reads TGTGCCAGCAGCCGCGAGGAGCAGCGGGGCACCGGGGAGCTGTTTTTT. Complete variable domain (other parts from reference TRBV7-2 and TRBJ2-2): GAGVSQSPSNKVTEKGKDVELRCDPISGHTALYWYRQSLGQGLEFLIYFQGNSAPDKSGLPSDRFSAERTGGSVSTLTIQRTQQEDSAVYLCASSREEQRGTGELFFGEGSRLTVL.